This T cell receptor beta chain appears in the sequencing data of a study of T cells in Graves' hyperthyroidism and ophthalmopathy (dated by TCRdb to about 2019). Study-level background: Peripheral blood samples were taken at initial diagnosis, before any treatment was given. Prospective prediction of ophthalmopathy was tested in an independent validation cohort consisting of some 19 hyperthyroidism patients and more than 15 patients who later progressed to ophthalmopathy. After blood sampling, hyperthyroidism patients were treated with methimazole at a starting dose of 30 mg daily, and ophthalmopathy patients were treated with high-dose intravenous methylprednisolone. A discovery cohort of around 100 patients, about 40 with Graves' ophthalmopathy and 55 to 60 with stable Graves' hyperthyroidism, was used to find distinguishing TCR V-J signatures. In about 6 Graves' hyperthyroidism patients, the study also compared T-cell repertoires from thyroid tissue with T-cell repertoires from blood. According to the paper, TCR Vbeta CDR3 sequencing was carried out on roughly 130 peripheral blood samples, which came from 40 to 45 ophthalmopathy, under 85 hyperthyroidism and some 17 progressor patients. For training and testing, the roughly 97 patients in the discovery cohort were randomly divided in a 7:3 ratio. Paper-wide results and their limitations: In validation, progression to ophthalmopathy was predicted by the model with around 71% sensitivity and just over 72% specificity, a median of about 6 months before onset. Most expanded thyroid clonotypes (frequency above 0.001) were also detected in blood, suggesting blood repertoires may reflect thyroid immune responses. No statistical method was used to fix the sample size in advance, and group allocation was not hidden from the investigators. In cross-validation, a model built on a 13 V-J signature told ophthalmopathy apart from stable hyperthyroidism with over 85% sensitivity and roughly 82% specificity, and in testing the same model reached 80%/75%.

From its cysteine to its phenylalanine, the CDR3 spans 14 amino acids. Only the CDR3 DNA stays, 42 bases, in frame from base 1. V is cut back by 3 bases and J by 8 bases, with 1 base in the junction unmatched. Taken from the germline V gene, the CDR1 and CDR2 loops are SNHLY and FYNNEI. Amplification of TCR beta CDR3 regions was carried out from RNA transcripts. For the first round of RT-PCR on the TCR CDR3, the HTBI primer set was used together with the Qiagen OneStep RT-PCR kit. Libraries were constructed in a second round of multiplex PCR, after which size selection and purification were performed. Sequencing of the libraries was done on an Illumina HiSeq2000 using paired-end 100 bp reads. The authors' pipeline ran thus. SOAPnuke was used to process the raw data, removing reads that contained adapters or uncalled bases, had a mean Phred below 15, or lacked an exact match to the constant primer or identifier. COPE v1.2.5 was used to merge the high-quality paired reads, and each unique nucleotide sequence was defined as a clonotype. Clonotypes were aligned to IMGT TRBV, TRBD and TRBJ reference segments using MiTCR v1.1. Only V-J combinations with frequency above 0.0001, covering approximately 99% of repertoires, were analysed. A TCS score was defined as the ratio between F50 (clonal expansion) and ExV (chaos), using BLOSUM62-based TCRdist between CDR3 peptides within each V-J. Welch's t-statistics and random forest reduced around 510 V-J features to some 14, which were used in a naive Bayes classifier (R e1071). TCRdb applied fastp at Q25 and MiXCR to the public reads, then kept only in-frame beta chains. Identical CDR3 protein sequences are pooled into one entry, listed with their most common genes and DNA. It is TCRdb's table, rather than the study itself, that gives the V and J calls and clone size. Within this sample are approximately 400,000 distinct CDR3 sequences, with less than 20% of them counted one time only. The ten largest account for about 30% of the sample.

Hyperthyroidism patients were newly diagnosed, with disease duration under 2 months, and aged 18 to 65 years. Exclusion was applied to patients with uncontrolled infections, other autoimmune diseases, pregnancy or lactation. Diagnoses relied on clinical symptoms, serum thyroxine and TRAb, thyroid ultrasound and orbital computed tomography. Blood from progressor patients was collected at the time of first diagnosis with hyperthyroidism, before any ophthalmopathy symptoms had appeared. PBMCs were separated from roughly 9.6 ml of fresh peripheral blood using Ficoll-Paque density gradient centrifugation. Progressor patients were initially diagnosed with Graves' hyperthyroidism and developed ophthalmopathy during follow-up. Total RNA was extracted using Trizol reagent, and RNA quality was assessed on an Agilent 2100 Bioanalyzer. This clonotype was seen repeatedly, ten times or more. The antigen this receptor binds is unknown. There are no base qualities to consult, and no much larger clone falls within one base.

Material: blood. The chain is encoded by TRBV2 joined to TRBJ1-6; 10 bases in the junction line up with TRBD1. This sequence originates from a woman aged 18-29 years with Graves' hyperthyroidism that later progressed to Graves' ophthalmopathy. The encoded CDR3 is CASSEDRGYSPLHF. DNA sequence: TGTGCCAGCAGTGAGGACAGGGGGTATTCACCCCTCCACTTT.